The 22 T cell receptor beta chains below all came from one sample that was sequenced in a study of blood T cells in healthy people across ages. Together with a sample-barcoded 5' primer, a J-beta primer mix was included in a second PCR lasting about 7 to 11 cycles. TCRdb processed the 5' RACE reads anew with MiXCR; each CDR3 protein has one entry. The sample lists fewer than 1 million distinct CDR3 sequences, about 42% occurring once. The sample consisted of blood. The receptors here all came from a man aged 60-69 years in good health.

V is TRBV4-3 and J is TRBJ2-3; 10 nucleotides line up with TRBD1. The junction had 5 bases not matched to a gene; V was cut back by 4 bases and J by 4 bases. The CDR3 length is 15 residues. Germline V gene lookup returns CDR1 LGHNA and CDR2 YSLEER. CDR3 sequence reads: CASSRGQGESDTQYF. The CDR3 DNA sequence: TGCGCCAGCAGCCGCGGACAGGGGGAATCAGATACGCAGTATTTT.

This clonotype was counted only a few times. The rearrangement joins TRBV20-1 to TRBJ1-5, with 9 bases matching TRBD1. CDR1 and CDR2 (germline): DFQATT, SNEGSKA (reference sequence). The ends lost 3 bases at V and 7 bases at J; junction bases unmatched: 13. The CDR3 length is 16 residues. CDR3 protein: CSASPTGGSGGQPQHF. CDR3 nucleotide sequence: TGCAGTGCTAGCCCAACAGGGGGCTCGGGGGGGCAGCCCCAGCATTTT.

CDR3 bases: TGTGCCAGCAGGGCCGAGGGGTCGGTCGGGGAAGCTTTCTTT. It yields the protein CASRAEGSVGEAFF. The V and J genes are TRBV4-2 and TRBJ1-1; possible D gene TRBD1, 5 bases. The CDR3 contains 14 residues. The germline V gene has CDR1 LGHNA and CDR2 YNFKEQ. Trimming removed 6 bases from V and 8 bases from J, with 19 bases in between.

This rearrangement joins TRBV5-1 to TRBJ2-4; no reliable D call. The DNA end is more similar to TRBJ2-7, so the J call may be wrong. CDR1 and CDR2 (germline): SGHRS, YFSETQ. The CDR3 is made up of 13 amino acids. In DNA, the CDR3 is TGCGCCAGCAGCTTGGAGCCCCAGGACGAGCAGTACTTC. Residues: CASSLEPQDEQYF.

This clonotype was counted a few times. The V call is TRBV20-1, the J call TRBJ1-6; D may be TRBD1 (5 bases). Germline values: CDR1 DFQATT, CDR2 SNEGSKA (reference sequence). With 2 bases removed from V and 4 bases from J, the gap between germline ends came to 12 bases. This CDR3 is 15 amino acids long. The CDR3 bases are TGCAGTGCTAGACCCCCGGAGGGGTATAATTCACCCCTCCACTTT. Protein: CSARPPEGYNSPLHF.

On this clonotype: Germline is not matched at one junction end, which may reflect a read error. The chain has TRBV7-7 and TRBJ2-1; D is unclear. The CDR3 runs to 13 residues. Germline CDR1 reads SSHAT; CDR2 reads FNYEAQ (reference sequence). CDR3 sequence: CASSLGLDNEQFF. The CDR3, as DNA: TGTGCTAGCAGCTTAGGCCTAGACAATGAGCAGTTCTTC. Combining the CDR3 with reference TRBV7-7 and TRBJ2-1 gives the whole variable domain GAGVSQSPRYKVTKRGQDVTLRCDPISSHATLYWYQQALGQGPEFLTYFNYEAQPDKSGLPSDRFSAERPEGSISTLTIQRTEQRDSAMYRCASSLGLDNEQFFGPGTRLTVL.

The gene calls are TRBV4-1 and TRBJ1-5, with TRBD1 matching 8 bases. V was pared by 0 bases and J by 2 bases, with 6 bases of the junction left unmatched. The CDR3 sequence is 17 residues long. CDR1 is MGHRA, CDR2 YSYEKL, per germline. As DNA, the CDR3 is TGCGCCAGCAGCCAAGATAGGGAGACAGGGGGCAATCAGCCCCAGCATTTT. Its translation is CASSQDRETGGNQPQHF.

The V gene is TRBV5-6, the J gene TRBJ1-6, with D uncertain. Per germline, CDR1 SGHDT and CDR2 YYEEEE. Trimming left V 4 bases short and J 10 bases short, with 18 bases between. The CDR3 runs 15 residues. The CDR3 spells CASSPNVASGSPLHF. The DNA of the CDR3 is TGTGCCAGCAGCCCGAATGTCGCTTCGGGATCACCCCTCCACTTT.

This chain uses TRBV7-9 with TRBJ1-6; D gene uncertain. Trimming took off 3 bases at V and 8 bases at J, with 11 bases between the two ends. CDR1 and CDR2 from the germline V gene are SEHNR and FQNEAQ (reference sequence). The CDR3 is 14 amino acids. This CDR3 reads CASSLEIEDSPLHF. CDR3 coding DNA: TGTGCCAGCAGCTTGGAGATAGAGGATTCACCCCTCCACTTT.

This clonotype was picked up a small number of times. V and J are TRBV5-1 and TRBJ1-1; TRBD1 agrees at 9 bases. From germline, CDR1 is SGHRS and CDR2 YFSETQ. CDR3 length: 14 residues. V gave up 3 bases and J gave up 1 base; unmatched junction bases: 1. The CDR3 nucleotides are TGCGCCAGCAGCTGGACAGGGGAGAACACTGAAGCTTTCTTT. Its protein product is CASSWTGENTEAFF.

This clonotype was detected a few times. The V and J genes are TRBV4-3 and TRBJ2-6; maybe TRBD2 (5 bases). CDR3 length: 18 amino acids. Between the trimmed V and J ends, which lost 1 base and 0 bases, there was a span of 13 bases. Germline V gives CDR1 LGHNA, CDR2 YSLEER. CDR3 region: CASSQVRDDDSGANVLTF. The CDR3 DNA reads TGCGCCAGCAGCCAAGTCCGGGATGATGACTCTGGGGCCAACGTCCTGACTTTC.

This clonotype was observed a few times. The genes are TRBV5-5 and TRBJ2-5; D is uncertain. CDR1 and CDR2 from the germline V gene are SGHKS and YYEKEE (reference sequence). The V end was cut by 0 bases, the J end by 7 bases, with 10 bases between. The CDR3 extends over 13 amino acids. The CDR3 region has the DNA TGTGCCAGCAGCTTGGTATCCTCCGGGACCCAGTACTTC. It is translated as CASSLVSSGTQYF.

The V gene is TRBV20-1, the J gene TRBJ2-1, with TRBD2 matching 7 bases. J lost 1 base, V lost 6 bases, and 6 bases had no gene match. From germline, CDR1 is DFQATT and CDR2 SNEGSKA (reference sequence). The CDR3 runs 14 residues. CDR3 protein: CSATGGGSYNEQFF. The CDR3, as DNA: TGCAGTGCCACGGGCGGGGGATCCTACAATGAGCAGTTCTTC.

This clonotype has only one observation. J is TRBJ1-1 and V is TRBV29-1, with a tentative D call TRBD1 (6 bases). Germline values: CDR1 SQVTM, CDR2 ANQGSEA. The CDR3 has 15 residues. The V and J ends lost 0 bases and 4 bases respectively, with 15 bases between them. CDR3 in amino acids: CSVEEVPGGSTEAFF. As DNA, the CDR3 is TGCAGCGTTGAAGAAGTCCCCGGGGGCAGCACTGAAGCTTTCTTT. Using reference TRBV29-1 and TRBJ1-1 for the parts outside the CDR3, the full variable domain is SAVISQKPSRDICQRGTSLTIQCQVDSQVTMMFWYRQQPGQSLTLIATANQGSEATYESGFVIDKFPISRPNLTFSTLTVSNMSPEDSSIYLCSVEEVPGGSTEAFFGQGTRLTVV.

There are a few counts of this clonotype. This chain connects TRBV4-3 to TRBJ2-4; maybe TRBD1 (6 bases). CDR3 length equals 15 residues. Trimming removed 1 base from V and 8 bases from J, with 15 bases in between. CDR1 is LGHNA and CDR2 is YSLEER in the germline V gene. The CDR3: CASSQGVQGGDIQYF. DNA for the CDR3: TGCGCCAGCAGCCAAGGAGTACAGGGTGGGGACATTCAGTACTTC.

The DNA of the CDR3 is TGTGCCAGCAGACGCAGCGGGGGGGCGGAAACCGGGGAGCTGTTTTTT. As protein: CASRRSGGAETGELFF. The J gene is TRBJ2-2, the V gene TRBV7-2, with 10 positions matching TRBD2. V was pared by 6 bases and J by 5 bases, with 9 bases of the junction left unmatched. This CDR3 is built from 16 residues. Germline CDR1 is SGHTA and CDR2 is FQGNSA.

A single count supports this clonotype. One end of the junction varies from germline; a read error may be responsible. The genes are TRBV6-6 and TRBJ2-1; D may be TRBD1 or TRBD2 (6 bases each). The length of the CDR3 is 16 residues. CDR1 MNHNY and CDR2 SVGAGI come from the germline V gene (reference sequence). This CDR3 reads CTSSYSNGGQLNEQFF. The CDR3 DNA sequence: TGTACCAGCAGTTACTCGAACGGGGGACAATTGAATGAGCAGTTCTTC.

This clonotype was detected only once. Being one base from a much bigger clone, this may be a read error. The chain recombines TRBV2 with TRBJ1-4; D gene ambiguous. Germline CDR1 is SNHLY and CDR2 is FYNNEI. This CDR3 comprises 14 residues. In nucleotides, the CDR3 is TGTGCCAGCAGTGTGGGGATTGGTAGTGAAAGACTGTTTTTT. Protein: CASSVGIGSERLFF.

This clonotype appeared a few times. The chain uses TRBV18 and TRBJ2-7; D might be TRBD2 (5 bases). V gave up 3 bases and J gave up 0 bases, with 12 bases separating them. The CDR3 consists of 15 residues. The germline V gene has CDR1 KGHSH and CDR2 LQKENI. The CDR3 loop is CASSPNSGYSYEQYF. In DNA form, the CDR3 reads TGTGCCAGCTCACCTAACTCGGGGTACTCCTACGAGCAGTACTTC.

The chain links TRBV7-2 to TRBJ2-1; 14 bases are a match to TRBD2. The CDR3 length is 18 residues. V trimming: 6 bases; J trimming: 7 bases; junction bases outside the gene matches: 14. CDR1 and CDR2 from the germline V gene are SGHTA and FQGNSA. This CDR3 reads CASSTSWAGTSGGNEQFF. The CDR3 bases are TGTGCCAGCAGTACCTCCTGGGCCGGGACTAGCGGGGGAAATGAGCAGTTCTTC.

Only a few counts were recorded for this clonotype. The J gene is TRBJ2-7, the V gene TRBV20-1; maybe TRBD1 (5 bases). In germline, CDR1 is DFQATT, CDR2 SNEGSKA (reference sequence). CDR3 length: 13 amino acids. V dropped 3 bases and J dropped 6 bases, with 15 bases sitting between them. CDR3 nucleotides: TGCAGTGCTAGTGCGCTGAAGGGGCTCGAGCAGTACTTC. This encodes CSASALKGLEQYF.

Note on this clonotype: Its ends do not fully match the called genes, so a read error is possible. This chain uses TRBV6-2 or TRBV6-3 with TRBJ2-7; D might be TRBD1 (6 bases). Germline V gene data show CDR1 as MNHEY and CDR2 as SVGEGT. The CDR3 is 14 amino acids. CDR3 residues: CSSSGQRLSYEQYF. CDR3 coding DNA: TGTTCCAGCAGTGGACAGCGACTTTCCTACGAGCAGTACTTC.